What follows are 21 T cell receptor beta chains derived from one specimen sequenced in a study of read filtering for tumor transcriptome and immune sequencing. The library was built from around 400 ng RNA with molecular barcoded adaptors for alpha/delta and beta/gamma chains. One entry per CDR3 protein results from TCRdb running MiXCR on the reads. In the table there are 60,000 or so distinct CDR3 sequences, around 20% of which are singletons. Sequenced input: a population of CD138-negative cells sorted from bone marrow. These receptors came from a donor aged 40 or older with multiple myeloma.

The chain carries TRBV3-1 and TRBJ1-2; TRBD1 agrees at 8 bases. This CDR3 is 15 amino acids long. Germline V gives CDR1 LGHDT, CDR2 YNNKEL (reference sequence). V dropped 1 base and J dropped 4; count of bases not matched to a gene: 5. The CDR3: CASSQGADRVYGYTF. The CDR3 bases are TGTGCCAGCAGCCAAGGGGCGGACAGGGTCTATGGCTACACCTTC.

This clonotype was picked up a small number of times. CDR3 protein: CASSSPSTEAFF. The CDR3 coding sequence is TGTGCCAGCAGTTCTCCCAGCACTGAAGCTTTCTTT. The V call is TRBV28, the J call TRBJ1-1, with unresolved D. V gave up 4 bases and J gave up 4 bases, with 7 bases separating them. The CDR3 is made up of 12 amino acids. Germline loops: CDR1 MDHEN, CDR2 SYDVKM.

This clonotype was counted at least ten times. The chain joins TRBV28 to TRBJ1-1; D is unresolved. Germline V gene sequence: CDR1 MDHEN, CDR2 SYDVKM. The germline V and J ends were trimmed by 5 bases and 2 bases, with 9 bases remaining between them. The CDR3 consists of 13 residues. The CDR3 spells CASSPVDNTEAFF. As DNA, the CDR3 is TGTGCCAGCAGTCCCGTGGATAACACTGAAGCTTTCTTT.

The J gene is TRBJ2-3, the V gene TRBV4-1; perhaps TRBD2 as D (6 bases). V lost 5 bases, J lost 4 bases, and 13 bases lay in between. In germline, CDR1 is MGHRA, CDR2 YSYEKL. The CDR3 runs 14 residues. The CDR3 sequence: CASSSPGLSDTQYF. The CDR3 DNA sequence: TGCGCCAGCAGCTCACCGGGACTTTCAGATACGCAGTATTTT.

This clonotype occurred a few times. The rearrangement joins TRBV7-9 to TRBJ1-3; D remains ambiguous. The CDR3 covers 15 residues. Trimming left V 0 bases short and J 1 base short, with 7 bases between. Germline loops: CDR1 SEHNR, CDR2 FQNEAQ (reference sequence). CDR3 sequence: CASSLALGSGNTIYF. CDR3 bases: TGTGCCAGCAGCTTAGCTTTGGGATCTGGAAACACCATATATTTT.

The rearrangement links TRBV7-9 to TRBJ1-3; tentatively, D is TRBD1 (5 bases). The V gene's germline CDR1 is SEHNR and CDR2 FQNEAQ (reference sequence). V lost 3 bases to trimming and J lost 4 bases, with 10 bases between them. The CDR3 has 14 residues. CDR3 residues: CASSLGTLGNTIYF. The CDR3 bases are TGTGCCAGCAGCTTGGGGACGTTAGGAAACACCATATATTTT.

In its sample, this clonotype was seen a few times. The rearrangement links TRBV29-1 to TRBJ1-1; the D is unclear. Trimming took 1 base from V and 0 from J, leaving 6 bases between them. CDR3 length equals 13 residues. Germline V CDR1 and CDR2: SQVTM, ANQGSEA. The CDR3 is CSVEGLMNTEAFF. The CDR3 nucleotides are TGCAGCGTTGAAGGCCTCATGAACACTGAAGCTTTCTTT.

With regard to this clonotype: This could be a read error, since a much larger clone is one nucleotide away. As DNA, the CDR3 is TGCAGTGCTTATTGCGGGTCTTCCTACAATGAGCAGTTCTTC. Its protein product is CSAYCGSSYNEQFF. The chain uses TRBV20-1 and TRBJ2-1; D might be TRBD2 (5 bases). Germline V gene lookup returns CDR1 DFQATT and CDR2 SNEGSKA (reference sequence). The length of the CDR3 is 14 residues. V lost 5 bases and J lost 1, with 12 bases in between.

This clonotype was found many times. V gene TRBV7-2 combines with J gene TRBJ2-1; D possibly corresponds to TRBD1 (5 bases). With 5 bases removed from V and 4 bases from J, the gap between germline ends came to 12 bases. Germline CDR1 is SGHTA and CDR2 is FQGNSA. This CDR3 has 14 residues. The CDR3 bases are TGTGCCAGCAGCCTAGGTGCAGGGTACAATGAGCAGTTCTTC. Encoded protein: CASSLGAGYNEQFF.

This clonotype was counted at least ten times. The chain is built from TRBV14 and TRBJ2-5; D not certain. Trimming pared 3 bases from V and 5 bases from J, leaving 7 bases between. The CDR3 is 12 residues long. Germline V lookup: CDR1 SGHDN, CDR2 FVKESK. The CDR3 DNA sequence: TGTGCCAGCAGCCATGAACAGGAGACCCAGTACTTC. As protein: CASSHEQETQYF. The complete variable domain, with remaining parts taken from reference TRBV14 and TRBJ2-5, reads EAGVTQFPSHSVIEKGQTVTLRCDPISGHDNLYWYRRVMGKEIKFLLHFVKESKQDESGMPNNRFLAERTGGTYSTLKVQPAELEDSGVYFCASSHEQETQYFGPGTRLLVL.

This clonotype was detected ten times or more. This sequence joins TRBV4-1 and TRBJ1-2; D perhaps matches TRBD1 (6 bases). Looked up from germline, CDR1 is MGHRA and CDR2 is YSYEKL. The V end was cut by 0 bases, the J end by 2 bases, with 19 bases between. The CDR3 extends over 18 amino acids. The CDR3 here is CASSQDPTGRGKNYGYTF. In DNA, the CDR3 is TGCGCCAGCAGCCAAGACCCTACAGGGAGGGGTAAGAACTATGGCTACACCTTC.

This clonotype was found many times. This rearrangement joins TRBV20-1 to TRBJ2-1; 11 positions agree with TRBD2. Germline loops: CDR1 DFQATT, CDR2 SNEGSKA (reference sequence). J was trimmed by 8 bases and V by 1 base; bases with no gene match: 4. This CDR3 spans 14 amino acids. CDR3 region: CSARVASGGHEQFF. In nucleotides, the CDR3 is TGCAGTGCTAGAGTGGCTAGCGGGGGGCATGAGCAGTTCTTC.

Many counts were recorded for this clonotype. V and J are TRBV20-1 and TRBJ1-1; D is unclear. The CDR3 contains 14 residues. V gave up 5 bases and J gave up 3 bases, with 16 bases separating them. Germline-derived CDR1 and CDR2 are DFQATT and SNEGSKA (reference sequence). CDR3 protein: CSAFQLGGDTEAFF. The CDR3 DNA is TGCAGTGCTTTTCAATTGGGCGGGGACACTGAAGCTTTCTTT.

About this clonotype: A junction boundary mismatches the germline segment, possibly from a read error. The rearrangement joins TRBV20-1 to TRBJ1-4; no definite D call. This CDR3 region has 14 residues. From germline, CDR1 is DFQATT and CDR2 SNEGSKA (reference sequence). CDR3 residues: CSSYSGSAYEKLLF. The CDR3 bases are TGCAGTTCGTACTCCGGCTCCGCCTATGAAAAACTGCTTTTT.

Concerning this clonotype itself: A much larger clonotype is one base distant, so this may be a read error. The chain recombines TRBV11-2 with TRBJ2-5; possible D gene TRBD2, 6 bases. Germline V gene sequence: CDR1 SGHAT, CDR2 FQNNGV. With 8 bases removed from V and 1 base from J, the gap between germline ends came to 17 bases. This CDR3 has 15 amino acids. In DNA, the CDR3 is TGTGCCAGCGGCGAGGGACTTGCTTCCCAAGAGACCCAGTACTTC. Translation: CASGEGLASQETQYF.

This clonotype was picked up many times. The J gene is TRBJ2-7, the V gene TRBV3-1; the match to TRBD2 covers 12 bases. V trimming: 1 base; J trimming: 2 bases; junction bases outside the gene matches: 3. The germline V gene has CDR1 LGHDT and CDR2 YNNKEL (reference sequence). The CDR3 spans 16 residues. The CDR3 protein is CASSQVRLAGAYEQYF. The CDR3 DNA reads TGTGCCAGCAGCCAAGTTCGACTAGCGGGGGCCTACGAGCAGTACTTC.

Comment on this clonotype: With only one base between it and a far larger clone, this is likely a read error. The rearrangement links TRBV12-3 or TRBV12-4 to TRBJ1-2; 7 bases agree with TRBD1. The J segment lost 6 bases and the V segment lost 6 bases, leaving 7 bases of the junction unmatched. This CDR3 spans 13 amino acids. The CDR3 region has the DNA TGTGCCAGCAGGACGACAGGGATCGATGGCTACACCTTC. Translation gives CASRTTGIDGYTF.

As regards this clonotype: A much larger clone differs from this one at a single base, so this may be a read error. The chain has TRBV28 and TRBJ2-5; tentatively, D is TRBD2 (5 bases). The germline V gene has CDR1 MDHEN and CDR2 SYDVKM. This CDR3 has 13 amino acids. CDR3 sequence (DNA): TGTGCCGGCAGCGAGACGGGTCGGGGGACCCAGTACTTC. Protein product: CAGSETGRGTQYF.

In its sample, this clonotype was seen many times. The chain has TRBV20-1 and TRBJ2-7; D unclear. V shed 0 bases and J shed 1 base, with 7 bases lying between them. In germline, CDR1 is DFQATT, CDR2 SNEGSKA (reference sequence). This CDR3 has 13 amino acids. CDR3 DNA: TGCAGTGCTAGAGATCCCTTTTCCTACGAGCAGTACTTC. It specifies CSARDPFSYEQYF.

This clonotype came up many times. The chain recombines TRBV20-1 with TRBJ2-2, with 9 nucleotides matching TRBD2. The CDR3 is 13 residues long. CDR1 DFQATT and CDR2 SNEGSKA come from the germline V gene (reference sequence). V shed 3 bases and J 8 bases; nucleotides not matched to a gene: 4. Written as DNA, the CDR3 is TGCAGTGCTAGTGTCAGCGGGAGGGGGGAGCTGTTTTTT. This encodes CSASVSGRGELFF.

This clonotype was counted at least ten times. The rearrangement joins TRBV5-1 to TRBJ2-2, with a tentative D call TRBD1 (5 bases). The V end lost 0 bases, the J end lost 1 base, and 7 bases lay between the germline ends. CDR3 length: 15 residues. CDR1 is SGHRS and CDR2 is YFSETQ in the germline V gene. CDR3 residues: CASSLATVNTGELFF. The CDR3 coding sequence is TGCGCCAGCAGCTTGGCGACAGTGAACACCGGGGAGCTGTTTTTT.